This TCR beta chain was sequenced in a study of coeliac disease. The assay was immunoSEQ multiplex PCR, and TCRdb's table has in-frame clones only and misses some. The data contain around 4,800 clones, roughly 74% of them singletons. This clone was seen only a few times. The germline V and J ends were trimmed by 0 bases and 4 bases, with 7 bases remaining between them. CDR3 length: 14 residues. The germline V gene has CDR1 SGHDT and CDR2 YYEEEE. Material: lamina propria lymphocytes from the gut. The chain carries TRBV5-6 and TRBJ2-2; possible D gene TRBD2, 5 bases. This TCR was recovered from a woman aged 18-29 years with active celiac disease. In DNA form, the CDR3 reads TGTGCCAGCAGCTTGGCGGGAAGCACCGGGGAGCTGTTTTTT. Its translation is CASSLAGSTGELFF. The full variable domain, its missing parts supplied by reference TRBV5-6 and TRBJ2-2, is DAGVTQSPTHLIKTRGQQVTLRCSPKSGHDTVSWYQQALGQGPQFIFQYYEEEERQRGNFPDRFSGHQFPNYSSELNVNALLLGDSALYLCASSLAGSTGELFFGEGSRLTVL.